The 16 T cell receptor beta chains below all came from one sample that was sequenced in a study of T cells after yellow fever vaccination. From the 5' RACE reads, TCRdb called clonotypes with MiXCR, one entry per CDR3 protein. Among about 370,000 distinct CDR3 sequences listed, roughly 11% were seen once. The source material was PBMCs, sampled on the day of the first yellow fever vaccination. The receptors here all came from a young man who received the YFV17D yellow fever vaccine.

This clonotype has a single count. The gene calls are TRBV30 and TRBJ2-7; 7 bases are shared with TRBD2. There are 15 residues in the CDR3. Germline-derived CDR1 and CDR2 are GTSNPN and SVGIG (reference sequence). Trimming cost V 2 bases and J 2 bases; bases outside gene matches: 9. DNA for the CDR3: TGTGCCTGGAGTCGGGGGAGGGTAGGTCCCTACGAGCAGTACTTC. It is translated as CAWSRGRVGPYEQYF.

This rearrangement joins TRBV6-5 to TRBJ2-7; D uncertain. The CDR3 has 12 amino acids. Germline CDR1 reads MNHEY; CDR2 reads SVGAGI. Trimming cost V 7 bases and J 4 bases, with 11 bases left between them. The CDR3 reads CASIPNLYEQYV. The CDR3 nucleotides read TGTGCCAGCATCCCAAACCTTTACGAGCAGTACGTC.

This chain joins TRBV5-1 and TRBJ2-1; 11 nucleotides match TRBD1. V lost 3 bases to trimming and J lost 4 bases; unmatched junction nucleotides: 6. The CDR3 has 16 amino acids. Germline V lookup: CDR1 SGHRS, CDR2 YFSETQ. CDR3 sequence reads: CASSSTGTGGYNEQFF. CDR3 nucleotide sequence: TGCGCCAGCAGCTCAACCGGGACAGGGGGGTACAATGAGCAGTTCTTC.

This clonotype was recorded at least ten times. CDR3 in amino acids: CASSDLGLAARAKNIQYF. The CDR3, as DNA: TGTGCCAGCAGTGATTTGGGACTAGCGGCTAGAGCCAAAAACATTCAGTACTTC. The J gene is TRBJ2-4, the V gene TRBV2; 11 nucleotides line up with TRBD2. V lost 3 bases, J lost 0 bases, and 7 bases stayed unmatched. Germline CDR1 reads SNHLY; CDR2 reads FYNNEI. The CDR3 is 18 residues long.

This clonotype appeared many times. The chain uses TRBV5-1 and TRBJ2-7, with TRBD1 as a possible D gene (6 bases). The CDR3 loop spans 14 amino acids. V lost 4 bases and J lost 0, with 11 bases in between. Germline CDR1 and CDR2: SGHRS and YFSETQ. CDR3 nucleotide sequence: TGCGCCAGCAGCCCCGGGACACCCTCCTACGAGCAGTACTTC. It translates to CASSPGTPSYEQYF.

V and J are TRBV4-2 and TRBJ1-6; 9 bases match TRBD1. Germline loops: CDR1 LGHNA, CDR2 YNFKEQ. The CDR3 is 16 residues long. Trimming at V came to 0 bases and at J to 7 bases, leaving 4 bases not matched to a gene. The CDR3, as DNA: TGTGCCAGCAGCCAAGATAGACAGGGGGGGAATTCACCCCTCCACTTT. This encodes CASSQDRQGGNSPLHF.

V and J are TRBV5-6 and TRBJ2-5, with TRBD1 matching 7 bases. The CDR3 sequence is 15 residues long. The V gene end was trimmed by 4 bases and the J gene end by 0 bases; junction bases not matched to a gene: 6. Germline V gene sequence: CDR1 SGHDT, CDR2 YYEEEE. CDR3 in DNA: TGTGCCAGCAGCCCAACGGACAGGTACCAAGAGACCCAGTACTTC. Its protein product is CASSPTDRYQETQYF.

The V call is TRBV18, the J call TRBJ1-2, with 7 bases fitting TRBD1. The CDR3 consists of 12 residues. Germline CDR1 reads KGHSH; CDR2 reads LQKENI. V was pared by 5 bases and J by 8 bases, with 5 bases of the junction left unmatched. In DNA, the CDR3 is TGTGCCAGCTCAGCTCAGGGGGTCGGCTACACCTTC. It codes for CASSAQGVGYTF.

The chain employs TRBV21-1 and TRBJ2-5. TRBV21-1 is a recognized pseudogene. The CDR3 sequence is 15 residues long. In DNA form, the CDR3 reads TGTGCCAGCAGCAATTTGCCATACAACCGCGAGACCCAGTACTTC. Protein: CASSNLPYNRETQYF.

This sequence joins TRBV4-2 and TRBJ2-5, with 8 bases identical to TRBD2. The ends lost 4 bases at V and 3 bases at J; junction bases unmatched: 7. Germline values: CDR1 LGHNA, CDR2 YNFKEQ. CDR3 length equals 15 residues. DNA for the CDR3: TGTGCCAGCAGCCCGAGCGGGGGCCTAGAAGAGACCCAGTACTTC. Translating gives CASSPSGGLEETQYF.

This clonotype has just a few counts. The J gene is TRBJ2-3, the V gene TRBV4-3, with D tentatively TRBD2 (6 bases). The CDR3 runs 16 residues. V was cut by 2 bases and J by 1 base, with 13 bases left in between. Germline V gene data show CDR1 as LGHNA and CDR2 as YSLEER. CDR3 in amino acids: CASSQQGGLGTDTQYF. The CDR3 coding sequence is TGCGCCAGCAGCCAACAGGGAGGTCTTGGCACAGATACGCAGTATTTT.

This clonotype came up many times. The CDR3 DNA reads as TGTGCCAGTAGTATAGGGATGAACACTGAAGCTTTCTTT. Protein product: CASSIGMNTEAFF. The chain is built from TRBV19 and TRBJ1-1; D call uncertain. Trimming shortened V by 1 base and J by 0 bases, and 3 bases separated the two germline ends. Per the germline V gene, CDR1 is LNHDA and CDR2 is SQIVND (reference sequence). The CDR3 is 13 residues long.

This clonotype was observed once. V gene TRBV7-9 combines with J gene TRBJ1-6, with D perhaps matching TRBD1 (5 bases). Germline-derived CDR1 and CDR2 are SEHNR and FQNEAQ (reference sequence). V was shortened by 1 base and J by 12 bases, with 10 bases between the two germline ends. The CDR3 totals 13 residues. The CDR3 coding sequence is TGTGCCAGCAGCTTAGGGGGGTTGGAACCCCTCCACTTT. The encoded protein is CASSLGGLEPLHF.

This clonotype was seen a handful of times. CDR3 nucleotide sequence: TGCAGCGTTGGAGGGGAGGGTTACGAGCAGTACTTC. Residues: CSVGGEGYEQYF. The chain is built from TRBV29-1 and TRBJ2-7; 7 bases map to TRBD2. The CDR3 runs 12 residues. Per germline, CDR1 SQVTM and CDR2 ANQGSEA. The V and J ends lost 4 bases and 4 bases, in that order; junction bases with no gene match: 4.

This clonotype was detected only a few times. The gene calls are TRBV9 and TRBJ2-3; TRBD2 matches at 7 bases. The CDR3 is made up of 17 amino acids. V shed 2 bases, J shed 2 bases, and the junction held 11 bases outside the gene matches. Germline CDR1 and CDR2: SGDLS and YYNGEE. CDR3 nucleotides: TGTGCCAGCAGCGTGACTGGAGGTAGCGGGTTCACAGATACGCAGTATTTT. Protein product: CASSVTGGSGFTDTQYF. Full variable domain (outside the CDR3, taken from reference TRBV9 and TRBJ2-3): DSGVTQTPKHLITATGQRVTLRCSPRSGDLSVYWYQQSLDQGLQFLIQYYNGEERAKGNILERFSAQQFPDLHSELNLSSLELGDSALYFCASSVTGGSGFTDTQYFGPGTRLTVL.

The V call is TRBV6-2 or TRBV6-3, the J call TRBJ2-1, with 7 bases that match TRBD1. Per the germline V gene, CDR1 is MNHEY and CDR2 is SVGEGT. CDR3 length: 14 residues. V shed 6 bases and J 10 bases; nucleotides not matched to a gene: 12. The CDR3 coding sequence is TGTGCCAGCAGCAGGACACAGGGGCGTAGGGAGCAGTTCTTC. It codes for CASSRTQGRREQFF.